The 2 T cell receptor beta chains below all came from one sample that was sequenced in a study of T cell responses to AZD1222 COVID-19 vaccine. Measured with immunoSEQ multiplex PCR; TCRdb has only the in-frame clones, and not every one. The table has under 130,000 clones, 80% to 90% seen once. Sequencing was performed on peripheral blood, taken on day 0 of AZD1222 vaccination. These receptors were obtained from an adult in good health.

The chain uses TRBV5-6 and TRBJ1-3, with D possibly TRBD1 on 5 matching bases. Germline V CDR1 and CDR2: SGHDT, YYEEEE. The CDR3 runs to 16 residues. V lost 0 bases and J lost 0, with 10 bases in between. Written as DNA, the CDR3 is TGTGCCAGCAGCTTGGAGTCAGGGATCTCTGGAAACACCATATATTTT. Translation: CASSLESGISGNTIYF.

The CDR3 protein is CASSIGLAGAFGTQYF. The CDR3 DNA reads as TGTGCCAGTAGTATAGGACTAGCGGGGGCTTTTGGTACGCAGTATTTT. The chain is built from TRBV19 and TRBJ2-3; TRBD2 aligns across 12 bases. The CDR3 contains 16 residues. V lost 1 base to trimming and J lost 8 bases; unmatched junction nucleotides: 7. CDR1 is LNHDA, CDR2 SQIVND, per germline (reference sequence).